This TCR beta chain stems from a study of neurological immune-mediated disorders. CDR3 size: 15 residues. Germline lookup yields CDR1 DFQATT and CDR2 SNEGSKA (reference sequence). Between the trimmed V and J ends, which lost 4 bases and 0 bases, there was a span of 14 bases. This clonotype was detected many times. TCRdb redid the calling of the 5' RACE reads with MiXCR, one entry per CDR3 protein. The data contain tens of thousands of distinct CDR3 sequences, approximately 10% of them seen just once; the ten biggest clones take up roughly 5%. The V and J genes are TRBV20-1 and TRBJ2-3; D unclear. The source of this sequence is a man aged 70 or older with HTLV-1-associated myelopathy (HAM/TSP). Sequenced material: PBMCs. CDR3: CSATPLHRSTDTQYF. DNA for the CDR3: TGCAGTGCTACCCCCCTCCATCGGAGCACAGATACGCAGTATTTT.